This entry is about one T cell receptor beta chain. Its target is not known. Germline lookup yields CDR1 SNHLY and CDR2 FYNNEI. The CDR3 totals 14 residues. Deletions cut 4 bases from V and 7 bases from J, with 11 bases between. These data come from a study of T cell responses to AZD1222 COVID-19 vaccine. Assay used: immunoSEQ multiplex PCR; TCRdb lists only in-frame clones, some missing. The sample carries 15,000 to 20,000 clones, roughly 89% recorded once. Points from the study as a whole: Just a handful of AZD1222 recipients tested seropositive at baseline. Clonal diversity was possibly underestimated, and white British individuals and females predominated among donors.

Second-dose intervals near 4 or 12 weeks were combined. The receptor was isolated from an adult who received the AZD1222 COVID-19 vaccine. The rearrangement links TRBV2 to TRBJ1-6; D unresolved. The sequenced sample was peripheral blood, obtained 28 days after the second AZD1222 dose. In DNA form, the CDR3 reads TGTGCCAGCAGTGTCCCAGCTCGAAATTCACCCCTCCACTTT. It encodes CASSVPARNSPLHF.